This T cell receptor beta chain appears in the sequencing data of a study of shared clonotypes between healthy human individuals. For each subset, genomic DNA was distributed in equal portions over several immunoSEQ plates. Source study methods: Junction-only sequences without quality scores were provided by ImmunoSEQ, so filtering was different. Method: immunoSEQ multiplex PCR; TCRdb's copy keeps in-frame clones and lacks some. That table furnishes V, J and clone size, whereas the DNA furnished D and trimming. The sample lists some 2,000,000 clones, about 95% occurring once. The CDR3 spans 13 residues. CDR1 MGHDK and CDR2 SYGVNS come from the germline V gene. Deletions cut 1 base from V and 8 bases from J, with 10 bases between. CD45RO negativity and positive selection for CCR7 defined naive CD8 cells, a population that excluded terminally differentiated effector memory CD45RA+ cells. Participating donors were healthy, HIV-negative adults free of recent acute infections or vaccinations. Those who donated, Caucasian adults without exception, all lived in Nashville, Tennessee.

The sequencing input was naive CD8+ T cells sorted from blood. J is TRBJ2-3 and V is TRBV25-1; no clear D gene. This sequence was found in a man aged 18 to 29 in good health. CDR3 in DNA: TGTGCCAGCAGTGAATCGGACCTGGGTACGCAGTATTTT. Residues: CASSESDLGTQYF.